What follows are 16 T cell receptor beta chains derived from one specimen sequenced in a study of identical twins (dated by TCRdb to 2016 to 2017). The receptor library was made with 5' RACE. Sequencing took place on an Illumina HiSeq 2000. TCRdb took the public reads, trimmed them with fastp at Q25, ran MiXCR for clone calling and kept in-frame beta chains. Each CDR3 protein gets just one entry, which takes the most common genes and DNA from the rows behind it. This sample comprises approximately 890,000 distinct CDR3 sequences, over 9% of them detected only once. Together, the top ten hold around 1.5% of the sample. The sample also formed part of further work on yellow fever vaccine responses in identical twins.

Sequenced input: PBMCs. These receptors were obtained from a young woman in good health.

The chain has TRBV10-1 and TRBJ2-7, with 7 bases matching TRBD1. Looked up from germline, CDR1 is WNHNN and CDR2 is SYGVQD (reference sequence). CDR3 size: 14 residues. Trimming at V came to 1 base and at J to 3 bases, leaving 3 bases not matched to a gene. CDR3 in amino acids: CASSEWGQCYEQYF. DNA of the CDR3: TGCGCCAGCAGTGAGTGGGGACAGTGCTACGAGCAGTACTTC.

This clonotype was seen more than once but under ten times. The V gene is TRBV11-2, the J gene TRBJ2-3; 9 positions agree with TRBD2. Germline V gene lookup returns CDR1 SGHAT and CDR2 FQNNGV. The CDR3 covers 16 residues. The ends lost 5 bases at V and 2 bases at J; junction bases unmatched: 8. CDR3 nucleotides: TGTGCCAGCAGCACCCGACTAGCGGACTCCACAGATACGCAGTATTTT. Residues: CASSTRLADSTDTQYF.

Many counts were recorded for this clonotype. The CDR3 DNA follows: TGTGCCAGCAGTTTCGGTGCGGAGATCGCTGGTACGCAGTATTTT. Residues: CASSFGAEIAGTQYF. The rearrangement joins TRBV12-3 or TRBV12-4 to TRBJ2-3; D gene unclear. Trimming removed 3 bases from V and 8 bases from J, with 18 bases in between. The CDR3 spans 15 residues.

This clonotype has at least ten counts. This chain links TRBV11-2 with TRBJ2-5, with a possible D match to TRBD1 (5 bases). V shed 4 bases and J shed 2 bases, with 14 bases lying between them. The CDR3 loop spans 15 amino acids. Germline V gene data show CDR1 as SGHAT and CDR2 as FQNNGV. CDR3 nucleotides: TGTGCCAGCAGCTCGTATAATCGACAGCAAGAGACCCAGTACTTC. Residues: CASSSYNRQQETQYF. Based on the CDR3 plus reference TRBV11-2 and TRBJ2-5, the full variable domain is EAGVAQSPRYKIIEKRQSVAFWCNPISGHATLYWYQQILGQGPKLLIQFQNNGVVDDSQLPKDRFSAERLKGVDSTLKIQPAKLEDSAVYLCASSSYNRQQETQYFGPGTRLLVL.

This clonotype was seen a few times. The gene calls are TRBV6-1 and TRBJ2-2, with 7 bases that match TRBD1. Looked up from germline, CDR1 is MNHNS and CDR2 is SASEGT. The length of the CDR3 is 16 residues. The V and J ends lost 6 bases and 4 bases, in that order; junction bases with no gene match: 11. DNA for the CDR3: TGTGCCAGCAGAACTATCAGACAGGGTCTCACCGGGGAGCTGTTTTTT. Amino acid sequence: CASRTIRQGLTGELFF.

The chain recombines TRBV11-3 with TRBJ2-1; 7 bases match TRBD2. V trimming: 3 bases; J trimming: 2 bases; junction bases outside the gene matches: 7. The CDR3 is 16 amino acids. Germline V gives CDR1 SGHNT, CDR2 YENEEA. The CDR3 coding sequence is TGTGCCAGCAGCTTTGTTGCGGGAGCCCCCTACAATGAGCAGTTCTTC. The encoded protein is CASSFVAGAPYNEQFF.

This clonotype was recorded at least ten times. The chain employs TRBV4-2 and TRBJ2-3, with unresolved D. This CDR3 is 13 amino acids long. V shed 1 base and J shed 2 bases, with 4 bases lying between them. Germline V gene sequence: CDR1 LGHNA, CDR2 YNFKEQ. Here the CDR3 DNA reads TGTGCCAGCAGCCAAGGGACCACAGATACGCAGTATTTT. It encodes CASSQGTTDTQYF.

This chain uses TRBV3-1 with TRBJ2-5, with 8 positions matching TRBD2. V lost 1 base and J lost 4; bases outside the gene matches: 8. Per germline, CDR1 LGHDT and CDR2 YNNKEL (reference sequence). The CDR3 is made up of 16 amino acids. CDR3 coding DNA: TGTGCCAGCAGCCAAGCTGGGCTAGCGGGTGCAGAGACCCAGTACTTC. Encoded protein: CASSQAGLAGAETQYF.

This clonotype was counted between two and nine times. This sequence joins TRBV12-3 or TRBV12-4 and TRBJ2-7; 9 nucleotides match TRBD2. V was pared by 8 bases and J by 7 bases, with 18 bases of the junction left unmatched. The CDR3 has 16 amino acids. The CDR3 DNA reads as TGTGCCAGCGGCATCCCGGTGGCGGGAGGGCCTCGAGAGCAGTACTTC. Translation: CASGIPVAGGPREQYF.

This clonotype was picked up a small number of times. The gene calls are TRBV20-1 and TRBJ2-3; D is perhaps TRBD2 (6 bases). Germline CDR1 reads DFQATT; CDR2 reads SNEGSKA (reference sequence). The CDR3 covers 15 residues. V lost 4 bases and J 2 bases, leaving 16 bases between the germline ends. The CDR3 protein is CSAKEWREPTDTQYF. The DNA for the CDR3 is TGCAGTGCTAAGGAATGGCGGGAACCCACAGATACGCAGTATTTT.

This rearrangement joins TRBV12-3 or TRBV12-4 to TRBJ2-7; possible D gene TRBD1, 6 bases. Trimming left V 4 bases short and J 5 bases short, with 12 bases between. The CDR3 contains 13 residues. CDR3 nucleotides: TGTGCCAGCAGTTCGACAGGTCTCGACGAGCAGTACTTC. Protein: CASSSTGLDEQYF.

In its sample, this clonotype was seen a few times. J is TRBJ2-3 and V is TRBV4-1; D may be TRBD1 or TRBD2 (5 bases each). The CDR3 is made up of 15 amino acids. The V gene lost 3 bases and the J gene lost 0 bases, with 10 bases spanning the gap. The germline V gene has CDR1 MGHRA and CDR2 YSYEKL. CDR3 nucleotide sequence: TGCGCCAGCAGCCACTACGGGGACAGCACAGATACGCAGTATTTT. Its translation: CASSHYGDSTDTQYF.

Only a few counts were recorded for this clonotype. V usage is TRBV7-9 and J usage is TRBJ2-7, with D perhaps TRBD2 (6 bases). CDR1 is SEHNR, CDR2 FQNEAQ, per germline (reference sequence). The CDR3 has 16 residues. Between the trimmed V and J ends, which lost 1 base and 0 bases, there was a span of 13 bases. The CDR3, as DNA: TGTGCCAGCAGCTTAGTCCGGGACTTCAGCTCCTACGAGCAGTACTTC. Encoded protein: CASSLVRDFSSYEQYF.

This clonotype has a count of ten or more. V usage is TRBV4-1 and J usage is TRBJ2-2, with 10 bases that match TRBD2. The CDR3 sequence is 16 residues long. CDR1 is MGHRA, CDR2 YSYEKL, per germline. J lost 2 bases, V lost 4 bases, and 4 bases had no gene match. The CDR3 loop reads CASSPRTSGNTGELFF. The CDR3 DNA sequence: TGCGCCAGCAGCCCACGGACTAGCGGCAACACCGGGGAGCTGTTTTTT.

This clonotype was detected only a few times. CDR3 coding DNA: TGTGCCAGCGAAGGGACGGGAGCAGGTAACACCGGGGAGCTGTTTTTT. It specifies CASEGTGAGNTGELFF. The V and J genes are TRBV6-1 and TRBJ2-2; D is possibly TRBD2 (6 bases). Germline V gives CDR1 MNHNS, CDR2 SASEGT. V gave up 8 bases and J gave up 2 bases, with 18 bases separating them. The CDR3 is 16 amino acids.

This clonotype was detected only a few times. The rearrangement uses TRBV6-1 and TRBJ1-2; TRBD1 aligns across 9 bases. Germline lookup yields CDR1 MNHNS and CDR2 SASEGT. Losses at the gene ends were 4 bases for V and 7 bases for J; bases not matched to a gene: 7. The CDR3 sequence is 14 residues long. The CDR3 spells CASSGWTGVFGYTF. The CDR3 coding sequence is TGTGCCAGCAGTGGATGGACAGGGGTTTTTGGCTACACCTTC.